Here is one T cell receptor beta chain with its context. The antigen is unknown. This record belongs to a study of shared clonotypes between healthy human individuals. Libraries were prepared by immunoSEQ multiplex PCR; TCRdb keeps only in-frame clonotypes and omits some of them. The sample has 800,000 to 950,000 clones, approximately 97% seen once. Whole-study results and caveats: Between a handful of donors, naive CD4 clonotypes were shared at a level of about 5%.

CD8 cells classed as naive were CD45RO-negative and positively selected for CCR7, excluding terminally differentiated effector memory CD45RA+ cells. None of the donors, who were healthy HIV-negative adults, had recently had acute infections or vaccinations. The receptor comes from a man under 40 in good health. The source material was naive CD8+ T cells sorted from blood.

The CDR3 region is CASSLVGRPYEQYF. CDR3 nucleotides: TGTGCCAGCAGCTTAGTCGGGAGACCCTACGAGCAGTACTTC. This chain connects TRBV7-8 to TRBJ2-7, with D tentatively TRBD2 (6 bases). Germline loops: CDR1 SGHVS, CDR2 FQNEAQ. CDR3 length: 14 residues. Trimming removed 1 base at V and 2 bases at J, with 9 bases between.